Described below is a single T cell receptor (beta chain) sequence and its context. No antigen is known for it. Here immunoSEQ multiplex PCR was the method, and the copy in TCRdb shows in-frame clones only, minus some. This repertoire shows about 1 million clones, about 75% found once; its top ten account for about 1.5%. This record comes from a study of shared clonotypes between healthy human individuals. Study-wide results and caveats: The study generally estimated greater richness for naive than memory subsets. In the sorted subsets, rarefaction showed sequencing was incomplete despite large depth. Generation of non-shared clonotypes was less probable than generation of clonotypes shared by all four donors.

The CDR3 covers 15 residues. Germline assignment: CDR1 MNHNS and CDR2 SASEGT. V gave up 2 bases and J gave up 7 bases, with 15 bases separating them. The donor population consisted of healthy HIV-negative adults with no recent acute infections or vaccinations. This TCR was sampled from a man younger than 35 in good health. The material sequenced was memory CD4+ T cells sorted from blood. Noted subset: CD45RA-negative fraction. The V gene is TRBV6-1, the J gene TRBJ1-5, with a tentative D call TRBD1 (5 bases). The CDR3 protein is CASSEIVGGSQPQHF. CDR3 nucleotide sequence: TGTGCCAGCAGTGAAATCGTCGGGGGTTCCCAGCCCCAGCATTTT.